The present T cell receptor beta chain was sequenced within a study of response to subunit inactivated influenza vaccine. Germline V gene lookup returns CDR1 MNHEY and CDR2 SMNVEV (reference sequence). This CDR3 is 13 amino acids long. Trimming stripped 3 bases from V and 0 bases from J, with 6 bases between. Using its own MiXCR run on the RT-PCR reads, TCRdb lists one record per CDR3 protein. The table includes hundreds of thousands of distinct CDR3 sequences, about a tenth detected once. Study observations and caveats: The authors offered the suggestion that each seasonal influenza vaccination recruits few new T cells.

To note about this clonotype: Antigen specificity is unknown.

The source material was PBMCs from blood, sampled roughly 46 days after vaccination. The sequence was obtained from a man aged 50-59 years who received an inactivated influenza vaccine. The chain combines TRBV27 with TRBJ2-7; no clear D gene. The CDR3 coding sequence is TGTGCCAGCAGTTTGAAACCCTCCTACGAGCAGTACTTC. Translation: CASSLKPSYEQYF.